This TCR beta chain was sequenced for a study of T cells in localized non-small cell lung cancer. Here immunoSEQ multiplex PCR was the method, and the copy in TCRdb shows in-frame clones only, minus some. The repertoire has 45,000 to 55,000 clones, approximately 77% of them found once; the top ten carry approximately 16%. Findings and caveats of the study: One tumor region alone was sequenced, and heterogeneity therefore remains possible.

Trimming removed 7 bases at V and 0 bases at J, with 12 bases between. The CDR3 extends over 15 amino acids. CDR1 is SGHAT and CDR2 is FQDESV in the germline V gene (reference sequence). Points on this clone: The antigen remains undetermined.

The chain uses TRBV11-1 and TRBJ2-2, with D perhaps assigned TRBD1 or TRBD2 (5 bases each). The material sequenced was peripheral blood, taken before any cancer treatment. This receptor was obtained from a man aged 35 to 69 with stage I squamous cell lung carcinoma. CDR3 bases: TGTGCCAGCATAAACGGGGCCTCGAACACCGGGGAGCTGTTTTTT. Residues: CASINGASNTGELFF.